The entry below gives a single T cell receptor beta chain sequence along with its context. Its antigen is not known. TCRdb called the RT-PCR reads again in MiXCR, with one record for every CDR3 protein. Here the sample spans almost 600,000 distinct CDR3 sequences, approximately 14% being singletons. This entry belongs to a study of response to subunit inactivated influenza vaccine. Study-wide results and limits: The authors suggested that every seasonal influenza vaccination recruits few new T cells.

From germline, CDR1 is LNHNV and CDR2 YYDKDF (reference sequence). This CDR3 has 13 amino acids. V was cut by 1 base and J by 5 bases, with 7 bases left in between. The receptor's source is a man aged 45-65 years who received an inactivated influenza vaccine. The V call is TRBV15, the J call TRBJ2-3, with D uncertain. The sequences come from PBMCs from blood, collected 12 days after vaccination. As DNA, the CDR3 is TGTGCCACCAGCAGAGCCCCACGAGATACGCAGTATTTT. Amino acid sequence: CATSRAPRDTQYF.